This TCR beta chain derives from a study of cytomegalovirus exposure and HLA in healthy donors. The CDR3 runs to 14 residues. The germline V gene encodes CDR1 SGDLS and CDR2 YYNGEE. Trimming removed 5 bases from V and 4 bases from J; junction bases left unmatched: 6. The primer mix had 60 Vbeta and 13 Jbeta primers. TCRdb keeps only in-frame clones here, not all; method: immunoSEQ multiplex PCR. In the table there are about 130,000 clones, roughly 63% of which are singletons. The chain couples TRBV9 to TRBJ1-2, with 9 bases fitting TRBD1. This TCR derives from a young man in good health and CMV-seropositive. Material for sequencing was PBMCs. DNA for the CDR3: TGTGCCAGCAGTGGGACAGGGCCACTCTATGGCTACACCTTC. Translating gives CASSGTGPLYGYTF.